This T cell receptor beta chain stems from a study of T cells expressing NK-cell markers. Across the whole study: In sorted CD3+CD56+NKG2C+, CD3+CD56+NKG2C- and CD3+CD56-NKG2C+ T cells, TCR beta repertoires were obtained.

TCR beta cDNA was made by 5'RACE template switching with UMIs. TCRdb re-called the 5' RACE reads; one entry per CDR3 protein, DNA not given. Its listing shows about 260,000 distinct CDR3 sequences. The CDR3 covers 16 residues. CDR1 is MNHEY, CDR2 SVGAGI, per germline. The chain recombines TRBV6-5 with TRBJ2-7; checking the TCRdb D call of TRBD2 is not possible without DNA. The sequence derives from a man between 18 and 29 years old in good health. Source material: blood T cells: a sorted CD56 or NKG2C T cell subset, CD4+ or CD8+ T cells, or bulk PBMC T cells (not recorded which). Here the CDR3 reads CASSLTSGRSIYEQYF.